These T cell receptor beta chains were read from a single sample in a study of blood T cells in healthy people across ages. TCRdb reanalysed the 5' RACE reads using MiXCR and keeps one entry per CDR3 protein. The sample contains 1,800,000 or so distinct CDR3 sequences, 39% of which appear only once. Input material: blood. These receptors were obtained from a human donor in good health. The CDR3 runs from the conserved cysteine through the conserved F or W. A D gene is named only where the DNA matches it firmly. Size is omitted from some rows. Given values are once, few, many or a class for expanded clones.

V: TRBV6-2/TRBV6-3; size: many; J: TRBJ2-7; D: .; DNA: TGTGCCGGAAGGCCATCCTACGAGCAGTACTTC; CDR3: CAGRPSYEQYF
V: TRBV7-2; size: few; J: TRBJ1-4; D: .; DNA: TGTGCCAGCAGCTTTAGCAATAATGAAAAACTGTTTTTT; CDR3: CASSFSNNEKLFF
V: TRBV3-1; size: few; J: TRBJ2-1; D: TRBD1; DNA: TGTGCCAGCAGCCAATGGGGGACAGTAGACGTCGAGCAGTTCTTC; CDR3: CASSQWGTVDVEQFF
V: TRBV9; size: few; J: TRBJ2-3; D: TRBD1; DNA: TGTGCCAGCAGCGTCGAAGGTGGTGACAGGGCGACAGATACGCAGTATTTT; CDR3: CASSVEGGDRATDTQYF
V: TRBV12-3/TRBV12-4; size: .; J: TRBJ1-4; D: .; DNA: TGTGCCAGCAGTTTGGGCAGTCCTTCTGAAAAACTGTTTTTT; CDR3: CASSLGSPSEKLFF
V: TRBV6-1; size: few; J: TRBJ1-6; D: .; DNA: TGTGCCAGCAGTGAATCGACGGAGAATTCACCCCTCCACTTT; CDR3: CASSESTENSPLHF
V: TRBV11-2; size: .; J: TRBJ2-7; D: .; DNA: TGTGCCAGCAGAGAGGACAACCGAAACGAGCAGTACTTC; CDR3: CASREDNRNEQYF
V: TRBV6-2/TRBV6-3; size: .; J: TRBJ1-2; D: .; DNA: TGTGCCAGCAGTTCTTTACGACAGCTCTATGGCTACACCTTC; CDR3: CASSSLRQLYGYTF
V: TRBV11-2; size: .; J: TRBJ2-5; D: .; DNA: TGTGCCAGCAGCTTTGAGACCTGGCGGGGTTTCGAGACCCAGTACTTC; CDR3: CASSFETWRGFETQYF
V: TRBV2; size: .; J: TRBJ2-2; D: TRBD1; DNA: TGTGCCAGCAGGGGACAGCACTCCGTTTACACCGGGGAGCTGTTTTTT; CDR3: CASRGQHSVYTGELFF
V: TRBV12-5; size: .; J: TRBJ2-7; D: TRBD1; DNA: TGTGCTAGTGGTCTACCGAACAGGGGCATCCACGAGCAGTACTTC; CDR3: CASGLPNRGIHEQYF
V: TRBV7-2; size: .; J: TRBJ2-2; D: .; DNA: TGTGCCAGCACCCAACGGGGGGCAGCGAACACCGGGGAGCTGTTTTTT; CDR3: CASTQRGAANTGELFF